One sample yielded the 24 T cell receptor beta chains listed below, sequenced in a study of CD8+CD57+ T cells in acquired aplastic anemia. In patients chosen for sequencing, flow cytometry had shown CD8+CD57+ cell expansion. According to the study, genomic DNA was the template for TCR beta VDJ and CDR3 profiling. MiXCR, applied by TCRdb to the reads, yields one record per CDR3 protein. Of 170,000 or so distinct CDR3 sequences in the sample, roughly 65% are singletons; the top ten hold under 45%. Material: sorted CD4+, CD8+, or CD8+CD57+ T cells (not recorded which) from PBMCs. These receptors all come from a human donor with aplastic anemia.

This clonotype occurred many times. At one boundary the junction diverges from the germline segment, which might be a read error. V and J are TRBV7-9 and TRBJ2-1; unclear D gene. There are 19 residues in the CDR3. Germline assignment: CDR1 SEHNR and CDR2 FQNEAQ (reference sequence). The CDR3 is CASSLAPTVGYVTYSEQFF. In DNA, the CDR3 is TGTGCCAGCAGCTTAGCGCCTACCGTGGGTTACGTGACTTACAGTGAGCAGTTCTTC.

This clonotype was found many times. V gene TRBV12-3 or TRBV12-4 combines with J gene TRBJ1-2, with D maybe TRBD1 (5 bases). CDR3 length: 13 residues. Deletions cut 8 bases from V and 8 bases from J, with 18 bases between. The CDR3, as DNA: TGTGCCAGCGCTGGGGCGGGATCGAACGGCTACACCTTC. This sequence encodes CASAGAGSNGYTF.

The chain couples TRBV2 to TRBJ2-1; 12 positions agree with TRBD2. The trim removed 6 bases at V and 9 bases at J, leaving 9 bases unmatched. This CDR3 comprises 15 residues. CDR1 is SNHLY, CDR2 FYNNEI, per germline. CDR3 residues: CASSQASGGGTEQFF. CDR3 nucleotides: TGTGCCAGCAGCCAGGCTAGCGGGGGGGGCACTGAGCAGTTCTTC.

The chain recombines TRBV24-1 with TRBJ2-3; D not resolved. The germline V gene has CDR1 KGHDR and CDR2 SFDVKD. With 3 bases removed from V and 6 bases from J, the gap between germline ends came to 9 bases. The CDR3 is 13 amino acids. The CDR3 reads CATSDPVLDTQYF. CDR3 DNA: TGTGCCACCAGTGATCCCGTATTGGATACGCAGTATTTT.

CDR3 nucleotide sequence: TGTGCCAGCAGCTCACAGGGGGCGCTTGCCGGGGAGCTGTTTTTT. Translated: CASSSQGALAGELFF. The chain combines TRBV11-3 with TRBJ2-2, with 9 bases fitting TRBD1. Trimming cost V 4 bases and J 6 bases; bases outside gene matches: 6. Germline V gives CDR1 SGHNT, CDR2 YENEEA. CDR3 length: 15 residues.

In this sample, this clonotype turned up many times. The chain has TRBV12-3 or TRBV12-4 and TRBJ1-2; maybe TRBD1 (5 bases). This CDR3 has 13 residues. V lost 4 bases to trimming and J lost 4 bases, with 10 bases between them. DNA of the CDR3: TGTGCCAGCAGTTCCGGGACGCTCTATGGCTACACCTTC. Translating it yields CASSSGTLYGYTF.

The DNA for the CDR3 is TGTGCCAGCAGCACTAGCGGGCAGAGTGAGCAGTTCTTC. The encoded protein is CASSTSGQSEQFF. The gene calls are TRBV7-6 and TRBJ2-1; 9 positions agree with TRBD2. The CDR3 runs to 13 residues. The V segment lost 5 bases and the J segment 9 bases; nucleotides outside the gene matches: 5. Germline-derived CDR1 and CDR2 are SGHVS and FNYEAQ.

V is TRBV7-6 and J is TRBJ2-5; 8 bases line up with TRBD2. V shed 4 bases and J 4 bases; nucleotides not matched to a gene: 8. This CDR3 has 15 amino acids. Per germline, CDR1 SGHVS and CDR2 FNYEAQ. The CDR3 DNA is TGTGCCAGCAGCTCCTTGCGGGGGGTTCGAGAGACCCAGTACTTC. Amino acids: CASSSLRGVRETQYF.

This rearrangement joins TRBV2 to TRBJ1-5; 8 bases match TRBD1. This CDR3 region has 14 residues. J lost 6 bases, V lost 8 bases, and 9 bases had no gene match. The germline V gene encodes CDR1 SNHLY and CDR2 FYNNEI. CDR3 amino acids: CASCRGLEVQPQHF. CDR3 bases: TGTGCCAGCTGCAGGGGGCTTGAAGTTCAGCCCCAGCATTTT.

Concerning this clonotype: Just one base apart from a much larger clone, this may be a read error. V and J are TRBV9 and TRBJ1-3; D is unclear. Trimming took off 1 base at V and 2 bases at J, with 4 bases between the two ends. The CDR3 is 13 amino acids. Germline CDR1 is SGDLS and CDR2 is YYNGEE. The CDR3 sequence is CASSVKTGNTIYF. CDR3 DNA: TGTGCCAGCAGCGTAAAGACTGGAAACACCATATATTTT.

The chain is built from TRBV27 and TRBJ1-2; possible D gene TRBD1, 5 bases. Germline CDR1 MNHEY, CDR2 SMNVEV (reference sequence). V was cut by 1 base and J by 5 bases, with 11 bases left in between. CDR3 length: 14 residues. The DNA of the CDR3 is TGTGCCAGCAGTTTATTCGGGGCCCAATATGGCTACACCTTC. Protein sequence: CASSLFGAQYGYTF.

The chain uses TRBV20-1 and TRBJ2-7, with TRBD1 identical over 10 bases. CDR3 length equals 12 residues. The ends lost 5 bases at V and 6 bases at J; junction bases unmatched: 4. The V gene's germline CDR1 is DFQATT and CDR2 SNEGSKA (reference sequence). The CDR3 spells CSAGDRGGEQYF. The CDR3 region has the DNA TGCAGTGCTGGGGACAGGGGAGGCGAGCAGTACTTC.

In this sample, this clonotype turned up a few times. V usage is TRBV2 and J usage is TRBJ2-3, with 9 bases aligning to TRBD1. V lost 8 bases to trimming and J lost 6 bases; unmatched junction nucleotides: 3. This CDR3 is built from 12 residues. The germline gives CDR1 SNHLY, CDR2 FYNNEI. DNA of the CDR3: TGTGCCAGCGGACAGGGGCTCGATACGCAGTATTTT. Translating it yields CASGQGLDTQYF.

This rearrangement joins TRBV6-5 to TRBJ2-5, with 11 positions matching TRBD1. Germline V lookup: CDR1 MNHEY, CDR2 SVGAGI. V lost 5 bases to trimming and J lost 6 bases; unmatched junction nucleotides: 5. This CDR3 has 14 residues. CDR3 in DNA: TGTGCCAGCAGTAGGACAGGGGGCGTTCAGACCCAGTACTTC. This gives the protein CASSRTGGVQTQYF.

The sample holds a few counts of this clonotype. This chain uses TRBV6-5 with TRBJ1-5, with D perhaps TRBD1 (6 bases). Deletions cut 6 bases from V and 7 bases from J, with 16 bases between. CDR1 and CDR2 (germline): MNHEY, SVGAGI. The CDR3 runs to 14 residues. CDR3 in DNA: TGTGCCAGCAGCACAAACAGGGAAGGACAGCCCCAGCATTTT. Translation gives CASSTNREGQPQHF.

The V gene is TRBV9, the J gene TRBJ2-3; possible D gene TRBD2, 5 bases. The CDR3 extends over 14 amino acids. V dropped 0 bases and J dropped 6 bases, with 11 bases sitting between them. Germline CDR1 is SGDLS and CDR2 is YYNGEE. The CDR3 spells CASSVERGSDTQYF. The DNA for the CDR3 is TGTGCCAGCAGCGTAGAAAGAGGGTCTGATACGCAGTATTTT.

V gene TRBV10-3 combines with J gene TRBJ1-2; a possible D gene is TRBD1 (5 bases). From germline, CDR1 is ENHRY and CDR2 SYGVKD. V was trimmed by 7 bases and J by 3 bases, leaving 15 bases between them. The CDR3 spans 14 residues. The CDR3 DNA follows: TGTGCCATCACGACGGCGGGGGGGGACTATGGCTACACCTTC. Translation: CAITTAGGDYGYTF.

The V gene is TRBV7-3, the J gene TRBJ2-5; D is ambiguous. The V end was cut by 0 bases, the J end by 1 base, with 3 bases between. Germline V CDR1 and CDR2: SGHTA, FQGTGA. CDR3 length equals 13 residues. The CDR3 nucleotides are TGTGCCAGCAGCTTAACCCTCCAAGAGACCCAGTACTTC. The encoded protein is CASSLTLQETQYF.

V and J are TRBV19 and TRBJ1-1, with TRBD1 identical over 8 bases. CDR3 length: 14 residues. Trimming cost V 5 bases and J 6 bases; bases outside gene matches: 8. Per the germline V gene, CDR1 is LNHDA and CDR2 is SQIVND (reference sequence). The CDR3 protein is CASSWQGAYPEAFF. CDR3 DNA: TGTGCCAGTAGTTGGCAGGGGGCGTACCCTGAAGCTTTCTTT.

The rearrangement links TRBV2 to TRBJ2-1, with D perhaps matching TRBD1 (5 bases). The V gene lost 6 bases and the J gene lost 1 base, with 10 bases spanning the gap. The CDR3 has 14 residues. In germline, CDR1 is SNHLY, CDR2 FYNNEI. The CDR3 DNA reads as TGTGCCAGCAGCGACTCAGGGTCCTACAATGAGCAGTTCTTC. This translates into CASSDSGSYNEQFF. Looking up the rest from reference TRBV2 and TRBJ2-1 gives the full variable domain: EPEVTQTPSHQVTQMGQEVILRCVPISNHLYFYWYRQILGQKVEFLVSFYNNEISEKSEIFDDQFSVERPDGSNFTLKIRSTKLEDSAMYFCASSDSGSYNEQFFGPGTRLTVL.

This clonotype was observed a few times. This sequence joins TRBV9 and TRBJ1-2, with D unresolved. Deletions cut 0 bases from V and 1 base from J, with 4 bases between. Per germline, CDR1 SGDLS and CDR2 YYNGEE. This CDR3 region has 13 residues. The CDR3 region has the DNA TGTGCCAGCAGCGTAGACAGTAACTATGGCTACACCTTC. This gives the protein CASSVDSNYGYTF.

The chain couples TRBV20-1 to TRBJ2-3; tentatively, D is TRBD2 (5 bases). This CDR3 region has 12 residues. Germline values: CDR1 DFQATT, CDR2 SNEGSKA (reference sequence). V was clipped by 3 bases and J by 6 bases, with 10 bases between them. In DNA form, the CDR3 reads TGCAGTGCTAGGATATTAGCGGATACGCAGTATTTT. Translation gives CSARILADTQYF.

The rearrangement links TRBV5-1 to TRBJ1-3; D is undetermined. Trimming pared 4 bases from V and 3 bases from J, leaving 5 bases between. The CDR3 is 12 amino acids. In germline, CDR1 is SGHRS, CDR2 YFSETQ. The CDR3 sequence is CASSVNGNTIYF. The CDR3 bases are TGCGCCAGCAGCGTGAATGGAAACACCATATATTTT. Looking up the rest from reference TRBV5-1 and TRBJ1-3 gives the full variable domain: KAGVTQTPRYLIKTRGQQVTLSCSPISGHRSVSWYQQTPGQGLQFLFEYFSETQRNKGNFPGRFSGRQFSNSRSEMNVSTLELGDSALYLCASSVNGNTIYFGEGSWLTVV.

The rearrangement joins TRBV2 to TRBJ1-4; D might be TRBD1 (6 bases). Germline V CDR1 and CDR2: SNHLY, FYNNEI. CDR3 size: 15 residues. V dropped 6 bases and J dropped 4 bases, with 15 bases sitting between them. The CDR3, as DNA: TGTGCCAGCAGGAGACGGACAGCACGTAATGAAAAACTGTTTTTT. It is translated as CASRRRTARNEKLFF.